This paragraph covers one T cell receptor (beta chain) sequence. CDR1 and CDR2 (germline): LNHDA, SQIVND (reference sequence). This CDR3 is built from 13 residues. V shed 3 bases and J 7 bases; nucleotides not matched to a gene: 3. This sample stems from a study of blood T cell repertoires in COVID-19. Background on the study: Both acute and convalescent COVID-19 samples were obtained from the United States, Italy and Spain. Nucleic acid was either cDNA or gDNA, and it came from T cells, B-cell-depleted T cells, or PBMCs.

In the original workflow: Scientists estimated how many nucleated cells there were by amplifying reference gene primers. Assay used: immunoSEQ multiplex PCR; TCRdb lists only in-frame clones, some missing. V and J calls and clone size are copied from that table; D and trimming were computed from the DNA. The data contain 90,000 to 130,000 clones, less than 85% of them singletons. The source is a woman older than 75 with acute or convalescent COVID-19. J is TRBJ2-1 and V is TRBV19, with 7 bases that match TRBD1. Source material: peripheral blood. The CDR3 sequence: CASSIRRGNEQFF. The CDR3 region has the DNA TGTGCCAGTAGTATCCGCAGGGGGAATGAGCAGTTCTTC.